These 29 T cell receptor beta chains came from one sample sequenced in a study of blood T cell repertoires in COVID-19. Repertoires were generated with immunoSEQ multiplex PCR, while TCRdb's copy carries only in-frame clones and drops some. The table has under 100,000 clones, 89% seen once. Sequencing input: peripheral blood. The receptor set was obtained from a woman in her 70s with acute or convalescent COVID-19.

V and J are TRBV10-3 and TRBJ1-4; unclear D gene. V lost 3 bases, J lost 2 bases, and 4 bases lay in between. Germline assignment: CDR1 ENHRY and CDR2 SYGVKD. The CDR3 contains 13 residues. The DNA of the CDR3 is TGTGCCATCAGTGACCAGACTAATGAAAAACTGTTTTTT. It is translated as CAISDQTNEKLFF.

CDR3 in amino acids: CAWTPSYGRGLETQYF. In DNA, the CDR3 is TGTGCCTGGACCCCGTCATATGGCAGAGGCTTGGAGACCCAGTACTTC. The gene calls are TRBV30 and TRBJ2-5; D remains ambiguous. Trimming took 4 bases from V and 5 from J, leaving 23 bases between them. The CDR3 contains 16 residues. Germline-derived CDR1 and CDR2 are GTSNPN and SVGIG (reference sequence).

In DNA form, the CDR3 reads TGTGCCAGCAGTCATGGTGGACAGGGCCCCTCACCCCTCCACTTT. Residues: CASSHGGQGPSPLHF. The chain uses TRBV5-5 and TRBJ1-6; 8 nucleotides align to TRBD1. The CDR3 sequence is 15 residues long. Germline loops: CDR1 SGHKS, CDR2 YYEKEE (reference sequence). J lost 10 bases, V lost 5 bases, and 11 bases had no gene match.

This clone was observed a handful of times. The rearrangement uses TRBV6-5 and TRBJ1-2, with 10 bases aligning to TRBD1. The CDR3 has 14 residues. V lost 10 bases, J lost 4 bases, and 9 bases stayed unmatched. Germline V gene lookup returns CDR1 MNHEY and CDR2 SVGAGI. CDR3: CATNPGQGIYGYTF. The CDR3 nucleotides are TGTGCCACCAATCCGGGACAGGGGATCTATGGCTACACCTTC.

The rearrangement links TRBV27 to TRBJ2-5; 15 nucleotides line up with TRBD2. V lost 8 bases to trimming and J lost 4 bases; unmatched junction nucleotides: 2. Germline loops: CDR1 MNHEY, CDR2 SMNVEV (reference sequence). The CDR3 totals 14 residues. The CDR3 loop is CASWTSGRVETQYF. In nucleotides, the CDR3 is TGTGCCAGCTGGACTAGCGGGAGGGTAGAGACCCAGTACTTC.

This clone was counted a single time. The gene calls are TRBV27 and TRBJ2-1; perhaps TRBD2 as D (7 bases). This CDR3 region has 14 residues. V was pared by 4 bases and J by 7 bases, with 14 bases between. CDR1 is MNHEY and CDR2 is SMNVEV in the germline V gene (reference sequence). DNA for the CDR3: TGTGCCAGCAGTTACGGGGGAGGGGGGAATGAGCAGTTCTTC. Translating gives CASSYGGGGNEQFF.

A remark on this clone: At one end, the junction sequence differs from germline, possibly due to a read error. This chain joins TRBV15 and TRBJ1-2, with D possibly matching TRBD1 (5 bases). The germline V gene encodes CDR1 LNHNV and CDR2 YYDKDF (reference sequence). The CDR3 has 14 residues. The CDR3 loop reads CATSRDKGNFGYTF. The CDR3 DNA is TGTGCCACCAGCAGAGATAAGGGGAACTTTGGCTACACCTTC.

This chain uses TRBV19 with TRBJ1-1; 10 bases fit TRBD1. Germline-derived CDR1 and CDR2 are LNHDA and SQIVND (reference sequence). V lost 3 bases, J lost 3 bases, and 10 bases stayed unmatched. This CDR3 is built from 17 residues. CDR3 DNA sequence: TGTGCCAGTAGTATCGAGGGTTTCGGGACAGGGGACACTGAAGCTTTCTTT. This sequence encodes CASSIEGFGTGDTEAFF. Drawing the rest from reference TRBV19 and TRBJ1-1, the complete variable domain is DGGITQSPKYLFRKEGQNVTLSCEQNLNHDAMYWYRQDPGQGLRLIYYSQIVNDFQKGDIAEGYSVSREKKESFPLTVTSAQKNPTAFYLCASSIEGFGTGDTEAFFGQGTRLTVV.

There are a few counts of this clone. The chain is built from TRBV7-9 and TRBJ2-7, with 8 bases identical to TRBD1. Trimming cost V 1 base and J 2 bases; bases outside gene matches: 10. The CDR3 consists of 17 residues. CDR1 is SEHNR, CDR2 FQNEAQ, per germline (reference sequence). The chain's CDR3 is CASSLGAGTGKTYEQYF. CDR3 nucleotides: TGTGCCAGCAGCTTAGGCGCCGGGACAGGAAAAACCTACGAGCAGTACTTC. The full variable domain, with the rest looked up from reference TRBV7-9 and TRBJ2-7, is DTGVSQNPRHKITKRGQNVTFRCDPISEHNRLYWYRQTLGQGPEFLTYFQNEAQLEKSRLLSDRFSAERPKGSFSTLEIQRTEQGDSAMYLCASSLGAGTGKTYEQYFGPGTRLTVT.

V is TRBV6-1 and J is TRBJ1-6, with no clear D. This CDR3 comprises 12 residues. Per the germline V gene, CDR1 is MNHNS and CDR2 is SASEGT. V lost 0 bases to trimming and J lost 13 bases, with 7 bases between them. CDR3 sequence (DNA): TGTGCCAGCAGTGAAGCAGGGAGCCCCCTCCACTTT. The encoded protein is CASSEAGSPLHF.

This sequence joins TRBV27 and TRBJ2-5; 12 positions agree with TRBD2. The junction had 13 bases not matched to a gene; V was cut back by 4 bases and J by 13 bases. The CDR3 is 15 residues long. Germline V gives CDR1 MNHEY, CDR2 SMNVEV (reference sequence). CDR3 in amino acids: CASSSLGTSGHMMYF. CDR3 coding DNA: TGTGCCAGCAGTTCACTAGGGACTAGCGGGCATATGATGTACTTC.

The J gene is TRBJ1-5, the V gene TRBV30, with TRBD1 as a possible D gene (6 bases). The V gene's germline CDR1 is GTSNPN and CDR2 SVGIG (reference sequence). Trimming took off 4 bases at V and 4 bases at J, with 20 bases between the two ends. This CDR3 is 16 amino acids long. For the CDR3, the DNA is TGTGCCTGGACTGTAAAGGGGGTGGCCGGAAATCAGCCCCAGCATTTT. Translating gives CAWTVKGVAGNQPQHF.

In this sample, this clone turned up once. The CDR3 loop is CASRGLAKNIQYF. For the CDR3, the DNA is TGTGCCAGCAGAGGACTAGCCAAAAACATTCAGTACTTC. J is TRBJ2-4 and V is TRBV3-1 (or the pseudogene TRBV3-2); D perhaps matches TRBD2 (5 bases). CDR1 and CDR2 (germline): LGHDT, YNNKEL (reference sequence). Trimming cost V 6 bases and J 0 bases, with 6 bases left between them. The CDR3 runs 13 residues.

The gene calls are TRBV5-1 and TRBJ1-1; maybe TRBD1 (5 bases). Germline assignment: CDR1 SGHRS and CDR2 YFSETQ. This CDR3 is 14 amino acids long. Trimming removed 0 bases from V and 2 bases from J, with 8 bases in between. CDR3 DNA: TGCGCCAGCAGCTTGGCCCAGGGAAACACTGAAGCTTTCTTT. Translating gives CASSLAQGNTEAFF.

The chain couples TRBV15 to TRBJ1-2; D remains unclear. Germline loops: CDR1 LNHNV, CDR2 YYDKDF (reference sequence). The V end was cut by 5 bases, the J end by 4 bases, with 14 bases between. The CDR3 has 14 residues. The CDR3 region has the DNA TGTGCCACCAGCCTGCCGGACGCGGGCTATGGCTACACCTTC. It specifies CATSLPDAGYGYTF.

This clone was seen a few times. The rearrangement links TRBV12-3 or TRBV12-4 to TRBJ1-5; D may be TRBD1 (5 bases). This CDR3 has 13 residues. V was clipped by 3 bases and J by 4 bases, with 7 bases between them. The CDR3 DNA follows: TGTGCCAGCAGTTTCGGGGGAAATCAGCCCCAGCATTTT. Translation: CASSFGGNQPQHF.

V gene TRBV30 combines with J gene TRBJ1-3, with D hard to call. Germline-derived CDR1 and CDR2 are GTSNPN and SVGIG (reference sequence). V lost 0 bases and J lost 0, with 12 bases in between. This CDR3 is built from 16 residues. The CDR3 here is CAWSVLGGYSGNTIYF. Here the CDR3 DNA reads TGTGCCTGGAGTGTACTAGGTGGCTACTCTGGAAACACCATATATTTT.

This chain connects TRBV3-1 (or the pseudogene TRBV3-2) to TRBJ1-6; TRBD1 agrees at 7 bases. Looked up from germline, CDR1 is LGHDT and CDR2 is YNNKEL (reference sequence). This CDR3 region has 16 residues. With V trimmed by 4 bases and J by 8 bases, 11 bases remained unmatched. As DNA, the CDR3 is TGTGCCAGCAGCCGAAAGGGCGGGACAGAGCATTCACCCCTCCACTTT. It translates to CASSRKGGTEHSPLHF.

In nucleotides, the CDR3 is TGTGCCTGGACCCCGGTCGGGAGGGACTCGAGCCCCTACGAGCAGTACTTC. It encodes CAWTPVGRDSSPYEQYF. This sequence joins TRBV30 and TRBJ2-7; 8 nucleotides agree with TRBD2. The CDR3 length is 17 residues. From germline, CDR1 is GTSNPN and CDR2 SVGIG (reference sequence). With V trimmed by 4 bases and J by 2 bases, 16 bases remained unmatched.

This clone came up once. The chain uses TRBV7-9 and TRBJ2-5, with TRBD1 matching over 10 bases. The length of the CDR3 is 15 residues. V was pared by 6 bases and J by 1 base, with 5 bases of the junction left unmatched. Germline V gene data show CDR1 as SEHNR and CDR2 as FQNEAQ (reference sequence). CDR3 amino acids: CASRWDRGGQETQYF. CDR3 bases: TGTGCCAGCAGATGGGACAGGGGTGGCCAAGAGACCCAGTACTTC.

This clone was found once. The chain uses TRBV28 and TRBJ1-1; possible D gene TRBD1, 6 bases. Germline V lookup: CDR1 MDHEN, CDR2 SYDVKM. The length of the CDR3 is 15 residues. V lost 4 bases and J lost 4, with 16 bases in between. CDR3 sequence reads: CASSSLYPRGTEAFF. In nucleotides, the CDR3 is TGTGCCAGCAGTTCGTTGTACCCCAGGGGCACTGAAGCTTTCTTT.

The chain couples TRBV5-1 to TRBJ2-7, with TRBD1 identical over 11 bases. Germline values: CDR1 SGHRS, CDR2 YFSETQ. V gave up 1 base and J gave up 0 bases; unmatched junction bases: 3. This CDR3 comprises 16 residues. CDR3 protein: CASSLMGQGVSYEQYF. In nucleotides, the CDR3 is TGCGCCAGCAGCTTGATGGGACAGGGGGTCTCCTACGAGCAGTACTTC.

V and J are TRBV11-2 and TRBJ2-3; no firm D call. CDR3 length equals 14 residues. CDR1 is SGHAT and CDR2 is FQNNGV in the germline V gene. Trimming removed 4 bases at V and 6 bases at J, with 14 bases between. CDR3 sequence (DNA): TGTGCCAGCAGCTCCCGATGGAGCTCGGATACGCAGTATTTT. Encoded protein: CASSSRWSSDTQYF.

The V gene is TRBV2, the J gene TRBJ1-4, with a possible D match to TRBD1 (6 bases). Germline assignment: CDR1 SNHLY and CDR2 FYNNEI. This CDR3 spans 14 amino acids. With 6 bases removed from V and 4 bases from J, the gap between germline ends came to 12 bases. The CDR3: CASSYGQSNEKLFF. The CDR3 coding sequence is TGTGCCAGCAGCTACGGACAGAGTAATGAAAAACTGTTTTTT.

Turning to this clone: The sample carries other DNA sequences with the same CDR3. The chain carries TRBV11-2 and TRBJ2-5; 8 bases align to TRBD2. V lost 5 bases to trimming and J lost 1 base; unmatched junction nucleotides: 9. Looked up from germline, CDR1 is SGHAT and CDR2 is FQNNGV. The CDR3 consists of 16 residues. CDR3 region: CASSPGGSGGQETQYF. The CDR3 nucleotides read TGTGCCAGCAGCCCCGGGGGGAGCGGGGGCCAAGAGACCCAGTACTTC.

The V and J genes are TRBV21-1 and TRBJ1-5. TRBV21-1 is a pseudogene. This CDR3 region has 15 residues. The CDR3 is CASSPEVRATKPQHF. CDR3 nucleotide sequence: TGTGCCAGCTCCCCGGAAGTGCGGGCCACCAAGCCCCAGCATTTT.

The CDR3 spells CASSLWPNHSPLHF. The CDR3 DNA is TGTGCCAGCAGTTTATGGCCCAATCATTCACCCCTCCACTTT. The rearrangement joins TRBV27 to TRBJ1-6; the D is unclear. Germline assignment: CDR1 MNHEY and CDR2 SMNVEV (reference sequence). This CDR3 has 14 residues. V was trimmed by 1 base and J by 8 bases, leaving 9 bases between them.

The chain joins TRBV4-1 to TRBJ1-2, with 8 bases matching TRBD1. Germline V gene sequence: CDR1 MGHRA, CDR2 YSYEKL. Unmatched junction bases numbered 9, after V lost 4 bases and J lost 2 bases. There are 16 residues in the CDR3. The DNA for the CDR3 is TGCGCCAGCAGCCGAGAACAGGGGGACCTAAACTATGGCTACACCTTC. The encoded protein is CASSREQGDLNYGYTF.

The V gene is TRBV18, the J gene TRBJ2-1, with TRBD1 matching over 7 bases. V dropped 1 base and J dropped 5; count of bases not matched to a gene: 5. The CDR3 is 15 residues long. Looked up from germline, CDR1 is KGHSH and CDR2 is LQKENI. The CDR3 loop reads CASSPRDRDNNEQFF. CDR3 in DNA: TGTGCCAGCTCACCACGGGACAGAGACAACAATGAGCAGTTCTTC.